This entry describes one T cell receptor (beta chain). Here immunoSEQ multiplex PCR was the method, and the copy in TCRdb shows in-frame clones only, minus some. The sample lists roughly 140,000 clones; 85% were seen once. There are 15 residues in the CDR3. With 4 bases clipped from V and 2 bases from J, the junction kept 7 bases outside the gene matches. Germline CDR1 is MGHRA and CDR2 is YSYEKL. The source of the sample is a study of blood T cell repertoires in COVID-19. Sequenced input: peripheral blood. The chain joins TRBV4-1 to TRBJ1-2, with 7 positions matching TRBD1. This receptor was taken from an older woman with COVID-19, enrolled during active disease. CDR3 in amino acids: CASSPSQGENYGYTF. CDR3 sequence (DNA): TGCGCCAGCAGCCCCTCTCAGGGGGAAAACTATGGCTACACCTTC.